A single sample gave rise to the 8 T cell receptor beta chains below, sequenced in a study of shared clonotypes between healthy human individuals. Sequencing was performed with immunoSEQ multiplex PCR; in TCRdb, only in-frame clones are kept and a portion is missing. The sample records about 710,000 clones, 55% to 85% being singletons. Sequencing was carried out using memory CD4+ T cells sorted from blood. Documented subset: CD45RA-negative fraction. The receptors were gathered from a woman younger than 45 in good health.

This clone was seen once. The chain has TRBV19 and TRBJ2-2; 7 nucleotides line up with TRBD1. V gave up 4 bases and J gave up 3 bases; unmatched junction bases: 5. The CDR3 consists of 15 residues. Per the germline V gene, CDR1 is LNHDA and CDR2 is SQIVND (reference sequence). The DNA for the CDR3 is TGTGCCAGTAGTAGACAGGGATGGGACACCGGGGAGCTGTTTTTT. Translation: CASSRQGWDTGELFF.

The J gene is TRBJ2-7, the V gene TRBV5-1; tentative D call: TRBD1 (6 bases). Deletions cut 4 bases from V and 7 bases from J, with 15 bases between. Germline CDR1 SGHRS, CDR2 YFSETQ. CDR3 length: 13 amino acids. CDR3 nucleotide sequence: TGCGCCAGCAGCGATCCAGGGGTAGGGGAGCAGTACTTC. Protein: CASSDPGVGEQYF.

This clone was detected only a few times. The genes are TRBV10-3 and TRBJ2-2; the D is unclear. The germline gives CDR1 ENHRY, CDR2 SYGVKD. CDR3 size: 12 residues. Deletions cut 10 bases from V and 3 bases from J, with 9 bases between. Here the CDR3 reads CATKTDTGELFF. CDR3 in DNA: TGTGCCACTAAGACCGACACCGGGGAGCTGTTTTTT.

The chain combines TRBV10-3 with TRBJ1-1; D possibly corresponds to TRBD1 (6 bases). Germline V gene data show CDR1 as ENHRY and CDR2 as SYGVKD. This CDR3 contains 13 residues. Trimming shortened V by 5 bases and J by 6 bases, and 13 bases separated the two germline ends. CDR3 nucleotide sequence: TGTGCCATCAGTCAGACAGGTTCCCCTGAAGCTTTCTTT. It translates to CAISQTGSPEAFF.

DNA of the CDR3: TGCGCCAGCAGACTAAATCGGGACTATGGCTACACCTTC. Protein: CASRLNRDYGYTF. This rearrangement joins TRBV5-1 to TRBJ1-2; no definite D call. Germline values: CDR1 SGHRS, CDR2 YFSETQ. This CDR3 spans 13 amino acids. With 5 bases removed from V and 3 bases from J, the gap between germline ends came to 11 bases.

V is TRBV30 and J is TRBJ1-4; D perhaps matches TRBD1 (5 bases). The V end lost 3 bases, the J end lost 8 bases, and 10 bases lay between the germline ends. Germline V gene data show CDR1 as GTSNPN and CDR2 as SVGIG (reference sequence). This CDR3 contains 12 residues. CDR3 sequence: CAWSRDGEKLFF. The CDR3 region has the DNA TGTGCCTGGAGCCGGGACGGCGAAAAACTGTTTTTT.

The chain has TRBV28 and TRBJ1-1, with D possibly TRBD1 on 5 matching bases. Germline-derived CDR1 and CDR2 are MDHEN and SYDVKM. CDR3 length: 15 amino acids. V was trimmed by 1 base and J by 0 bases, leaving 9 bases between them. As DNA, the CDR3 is TGTGCCAGCAGTTTATCAGCAGGGTTGAACACTGAAGCTTTCTTT. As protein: CASSLSAGLNTEAFF. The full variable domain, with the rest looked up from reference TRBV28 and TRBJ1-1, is DVKVTQSSRYLVKRTGEKVFLECVQDMDHENMFWYRQDPGLGLRLIYFSYDVKMKEKGDIPEGYSVSREKKERFSLILESASTNQTSMYLCASSLSAGLNTEAFFGQGTRLTVV.

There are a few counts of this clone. The CDR3 DNA sequence: TGTGCCAGCAGTCCCGGACAGGGAAGGCTGGGGGACTATGGCTACACCTTC. Translation: CASSPGQGRLGDYGYTF. This chain connects TRBV27 to TRBJ1-2, with 8 bases lining up with TRBD1. The germline gives CDR1 MNHEY, CDR2 SMNVEV (reference sequence). V dropped 5 bases and J dropped 3; count of bases not matched to a gene: 14. The CDR3 is made up of 17 amino acids.